The 2 T cell receptor beta chains below all came from one sample that was sequenced in a study of blood T cell repertoires in COVID-19 (dated by TCRdb to 2020 to 2022). Library preparation employed the immunoSEQ multiplex PCR assay. The immuneACCESS repertoire file appears here via TCRdb, limited to in-frame rearrangements. These files lack a portion of the clones; in checked studies, under half of the deficit traces to unresolved V genes, and the cause of the others is not known. This sample comprises roughly 100,000 clones, almost 85% of them detected only once. Clones ranked in the top ten supply about 10% of the sample. The sample comprised peripheral blood. These receptors all come from a middle-aged man with active or convalescent COVID-19.

The CDR3 region has the DNA TGTGCCAGCAGCCAAGAAGGAGGGCAGCGCACCGGGGAGCTGTTTTTT. Translated, it gives CASSQEGGQRTGELFF. The chain is built from TRBV4-2 and TRBJ2-2; D may be TRBD2 (6 bases). CDR3 size: 16 residues. The V end was cut by 0 bases, the J end by 4 bases, with 12 bases between. Per germline, CDR1 LGHNA and CDR2 YNFKEQ.

The chain links TRBV6-6 to TRBJ2-7; tentative D call: TRBD1 (5 bases). V lost 5 bases and J 5 bases, leaving 13 bases between the germline ends. The germline V gene has CDR1 MNHNY and CDR2 SVGAGI (reference sequence). The CDR3 has 13 amino acids. The CDR3, as DNA: TGTGCCAGCAGTCCCAGGGAATCCAACGAGCAGTACTTC. Protein: CASSPRESNEQYF.